Reported below is one TCR beta chain. Its specificity is not known. Arm-PCR of CDR3 regions and iRepertoire HTBI primers were the basis on which TCR beta libraries were built. TCRdb itself ran the multiplex PCR reads through MiXCR, one entry per CDR3 protein. Among about 440,000 distinct CDR3 sequences, approximately 16% were seen once, and the ten largest hold about 11%. These data originate in a study of regulatory T cells in long-lasting Graves disease. Study-wide findings and caveats: Few sampled subjects may have lowered accuracy.

Losses at the gene ends were 2 bases for V and 4 bases for J; bases not matched to a gene: 15. Per the germline V gene, CDR1 is DFQATT and CDR2 is SNEGSKA (reference sequence). The CDR3 consists of 17 residues. Time point described: newly diagnosed GD, antithyroid drugs for less than 3 months. PBMC-extracted RNA yielded the TCR library. The same specimen was also included in a second study, on T cells in Graves' hyperthyroidism and ophthalmopathy. That study reports: Graves' hyperthyroidism is called stable when ophthalmopathy does not progress within 18 months.

This clonotype was obtained from a woman aged 25 to 39 with Graves disease. This material consisted of peripheral blood mononuclear cells (PBMCs), taken at new diagnosis, from a patient treated with antithyroid drugs. The V and J genes are TRBV20-1 and TRBJ2-5; 8 positions agree with TRBD2. The CDR3 loop is CSARNSGSGSWGETQYF. As DNA, the CDR3 is TGCAGTGCTAGAAATTCAGGCAGCGGGAGTTGGGGAGAGACCCAGTACTTC.